Included here is one T cell receptor (beta chain) sequence, with context. This entry comes from a study of blood T cell repertoires in COVID-19. Study information: Sources were T cells, B-cell-depleted T cells, or PBMCs; the material itself was cDNA or gDNA.

Generated by immunoSEQ multiplex PCR, the TCRdb table keeps only in-frame clones and is missing some. The repertoire includes about 460,000 clones, 80% to 90% of them detected once, and just over 8% sits in the top ten. The V end was cut by 3 bases, the J end by 8 bases, with 14 bases between. Germline CDR1 SEHNR, CDR2 FQNEAQ (reference sequence). The CDR3 length is 15 residues. The sample comprised PBMCs or T cells enriched from blood (not recorded which). The genes are TRBV7-9 and TRBJ1-6, with D perhaps TRBD1 (5 bases). The receptor's source is an older woman who had recovered from COVID-19. The CDR3 DNA reads as TGTGCCAGCAGCTTCGGCGCGGACACCCATTCACCCCTCCACTTT. Translation gives CASSFGADTHSPLHF.